This T cell receptor (beta chain) was captured in a study of T cell responses to AZD1222 COVID-19 vaccine. The protocol was immunoSEQ multiplex PCR, while the TCRdb copy is restricted to in-frame clones and leaves out a portion. The table has about 140,000 clones, about 90% seen once; the top ten hold roughly 7.5%. The V gene's germline CDR1 is SQVTM and CDR2 ANQGSEA. The V end lost 4 bases, the J end lost 3 bases, and 12 bases lay between the germline ends. The CDR3 has 13 residues. This clonotype was sampled from an adult who received the MenACWY meningococcal vaccine as a control. The sequenced sample was peripheral blood, obtained 28 days after the second dose of the MenACWY control vaccine. The gene calls are TRBV29-1 and TRBJ1-1; D gene ambiguous. The CDR3 loop is CSVVDLMDTEAFF. The CDR3, as DNA: TGCAGCGTTGTAGACCTCATGGACACTGAAGCTTTCTTT.